Sequencing of this T cell receptor beta chain was carried out in a study of cytomegalovirus exposure and HLA in healthy donors. Losses at the gene ends were 0 bases for V and 2 bases for J; bases not matched to a gene: 7. The CDR3 covers 16 residues. Per the germline V gene, CDR1 is LNHNV and CDR2 is YYDKDF (reference sequence). It was with 60 Vbeta and 13 Jbeta primers that the PCR ran. Here immunoSEQ multiplex PCR was the method, and the copy in TCRdb shows in-frame clones only, minus some. The data contain tens of thousands of clones, about 81% of them singletons. Material for sequencing was PBMCs. This clonotype was obtained from a man aged 50 to 60 in good health and CMV-seropositive. This chain uses TRBV15 with TRBJ2-7, with 7 positions matching TRBD1. CDR3 loop: CATSRDLRDRPYEQYF. The CDR3 nucleotides read TGTGCCACCAGCAGAGATCTACGGGACAGACCCTACGAGCAGTACTTC.